This T cell receptor (beta chain) was recovered during a study of vaccination and CD4 T cells after COVID-19. Study-wide points: In convalescent patients, 304 of 307 vaccine-specific clones were mono-reactive for SARS-CoV-2 spike.

In the case of this clonotype: Its antigen is still unknown.

Per germline, CDR1 SGHRS and CDR2 YFSETQ. The CDR3 extends over 15 amino acids. Trimming cost V 4 bases and J 6 bases, with 19 bases left between them. Treatment defined: roughly ten-day PBMC culture with coronavirus spike peptide pools or control peptides (ViraFEST assay). Cell culture was performed with roughly 2 million PBMCs per well in the presence of approximately 10 IU/ml IL-2 and 10 ug/ml peptide pools. The Oncomine TCR Beta short-read assay generated sequence data from the DNA of cultured CD4+ T cells. MiXCR, applied by TCRdb to the PCR reads, yields one record per CDR3 protein. Of about 15,000 distinct CDR3 sequences detected, 55% to 75% appear once; the ten largest clones hold about 10%.

The chain couples TRBV5-1 to TRBJ1-2; a weak D match, TRBD1 (6 bases). The specimen sequenced was CD4+ T cells from blood, cultured in vitro. This sequence originates from a human donor who had recovered from COVID-19. The CDR3 nucleotides read TGCGCCAGCAGCCCAGGGAACAGGGCATTGGATGGCTACACCTTC. It translates to CASSPGNRALDGYTF.